The 26 T cell receptor beta chains given below trace back to one sample, sequenced in a study of graft-versus-host responses after intestinal transplantation. No antigens are known for them. Profiling relied on immunoSEQ multiplex PCR, and the TCRdb table lists in-frame clones only, not all of them. The sample consists of about 70,000 clones, about nine tenths of them appearing once. The sample consisted of unstimulated CD8+ T cells sorted from spleen or lymph node cells, taken before intestinal transplant. These receptors all stem from a human donor who received an intestinal transplant.

V and J are TRBV9 and TRBJ2-1; D unresolved. CDR1 is SGDLS and CDR2 is YYNGEE in the germline V gene. The CDR3 is 14 amino acids. V was clipped by 7 bases and J by 0 bases, with 11 bases between them. The CDR3 DNA reads as TGTGCCAGCGCTCCCGAGAGCTCCTACAATGAGCAGTTCTTC. Translation: CASAPESSYNEQFF.

The V and J genes are TRBV27 and TRBJ2-7; D might be TRBD1 (5 bases). V lost 8 bases and J 2 bases, leaving 16 bases between the germline ends. The CDR3 covers 14 residues. The germline gives CDR1 MNHEY, CDR2 SMNVEV (reference sequence). The CDR3 loop reads CASGLGHITYEQYF. CDR3 in DNA: TGTGCCAGCGGATTAGGACACATAACCTACGAGCAGTACTTC.

This chain connects TRBV2 to TRBJ2-3, with TRBD2 matching 10 bases. CDR1 and CDR2 (germline): SNHLY, FYNNEI. After removal of 3 bases from V and 0 bases from J, the junction contained 12 bases not matched to a gene. The CDR3 runs 19 residues. This CDR3 is CASSDLAGDHADSTDTQYF. The CDR3 nucleotides read TGTGCCAGCAGTGACCTAGCGGGGGACCACGCGGATAGCACAGATACGCAGTATTTT. Based on the CDR3 plus reference TRBV2 and TRBJ2-3, the full variable domain is EPEVTQTPSHQVTQMGQEVILRCVPISNHLYFYWYRQILGQKVEFLVSFYNNEISEKSEIFDDQFSVERPDGSNFTLKIRSTKLEDSAMYFCASSDLAGDHADSTDTQYFGPGTRLTVL.

V is TRBV5-1 and J is TRBJ2-5, with D hard to call. The CDR3 is made up of 12 amino acids. CDR1 is SGHRS, CDR2 YFSETQ, per germline. V was clipped by 4 bases and J by 7 bases, with 11 bases between them. The CDR3 bases are TGCGCCAGCAGCCGACGCGGCGTGACCCAGTACTTC. It codes for CASSRRGVTQYF.

The chain links TRBV29-1 to TRBJ2-1; TRBD2 might be the D (6 bases). Per the germline V gene, CDR1 is SQVTM and CDR2 is ANQGSEA. CDR3 length: 15 amino acids. Trimming pared 1 base from V and 5 bases from J, leaving 15 bases between. The CDR3 is CSVEGTSHLDNEQFF. The CDR3, as DNA: TGCAGCGTTGAAGGTACTAGCCACCTTGACAATGAGCAGTTCTTC.

The count of this clone is one. The V and J genes are TRBV7-6 and TRBJ2-7, with D maybe TRBD1 (6 bases). Germline V gene lookup returns CDR1 SGHVS and CDR2 FNYEAQ. CDR3 length: 14 amino acids. The germline V and J ends were trimmed by 1 base and 6 bases, with 13 bases remaining between them. Here the CDR3 DNA reads TGTGCCAGCAGCTTAGGCCCAGGGGCACCCGAGCAGTACTTC. Protein product: CASSLGPGAPEQYF.

The chain recombines TRBV14 with TRBJ2-7; D not resolved. Looked up from germline, CDR1 is SGHDN and CDR2 is FVKESK. The CDR3 covers 12 residues. Trimming removed 4 bases from V and 2 bases from J, with 6 bases in between. The chain's CDR3 is CASSPHPYEQYF. As DNA, the CDR3 is TGTGCCAGCAGCCCACACCCCTACGAGCAGTACTTC.

The V and J genes are TRBV6-1 and TRBJ2-2, with a weak D call TRBD2 (5 bases). This CDR3 has 13 amino acids. Germline V gene lookup returns CDR1 MNHNS and CDR2 SASEGT. The V end lost 10 bases, the J end lost 4 bases, and 13 bases lay between the germline ends. The CDR3 region is CAIPGWATGELFF. The CDR3 DNA is TGTGCCATTCCGGGGTGGGCCACCGGGGAGCTGTTTTTT.

The chain employs TRBV27 and TRBJ2-1; a weak D match, TRBD2 (6 bases). Trimming stripped 6 bases from V and 10 bases from J, with 16 bases between. The CDR3 has 13 amino acids. CDR1 and CDR2 from the germline V gene are MNHEY and SMNVEV (reference sequence). The CDR3 here is CASSLYMGGEQFF. As DNA, the CDR3 is TGTGCCAGCAGCCTATATATGGGGGGAGAGCAGTTCTTC.

The gene calls are TRBV9 and TRBJ2-7, with 8 bases lining up with TRBD2. The CDR3 loop spans 13 amino acids. Germline V CDR1 and CDR2: SGDLS, YYNGEE. Trimming cost V 4 bases and J 4 bases; bases outside gene matches: 4. The CDR3 spells CASSPGGAYEQYF. CDR3 bases: TGTGCCAGCAGCCCCGGGGGGGCGTACGAGCAGTACTTC.

V usage is TRBV2 and J usage is TRBJ1-1; D not resolved. CDR1 and CDR2 (germline): SNHLY, FYNNEI. The CDR3 has 15 residues. The V end was cut by 7 bases, the J end by 3 bases, with 18 bases between. CDR3 sequence: CASTTPEEADTEAFF. The CDR3 DNA sequence: TGTGCCAGCACCACCCCGGAAGAGGCTGACACTGAAGCTTTCTTT.

J is TRBJ2-1 and V is TRBV6-6; maybe TRBD2 (5 bases). This CDR3 comprises 12 residues. V gave up 6 bases and J gave up 7 bases, with 10 bases separating them. The germline V gene encodes CDR1 MNHNY and CDR2 SVGAGI (reference sequence). In nucleotides, the CDR3 is TGTGCCAGCAGCCCCCCGGGGAATGAGCAGTTCTTC. Translating gives CASSPPGNEQFF.

The genes are TRBV13 and TRBJ1-1; D may be TRBD1 (5 bases). Germline V gene lookup returns CDR1 PRHDT and CDR2 FYEKMQ (reference sequence). The V end was cut by 3 bases, the J end by 3 bases, with 11 bases between. The CDR3 covers 14 residues. As DNA, the CDR3 is TGTGCCAGCAGCTTCCTTGGAGGGGACACTGAAGCTTTCTTT. It is translated as CASSFLGGDTEAFF.

This chain joins TRBV7-9 and TRBJ1-1; 9 nucleotides agree with TRBD1. The germline CDR1 and CDR2 sequences are SEHNR and FQNEAQ (reference sequence). This CDR3 is built from 13 residues. Losses at the gene ends were 1 base for V and 10 bases for J; bases not matched to a gene: 4. The CDR3 sequence is CASSLGTGVGAFF. The DNA for the CDR3 is TGTGCCAGCAGCTTAGGGACAGGGGTGGGAGCTTTCTTT. The whole variable domain, remainder taken from reference TRBV7-9 and TRBJ1-1, is DTGVSQNPRHKITKRGQNVTFRCDPISEHNRLYWYRQTLGQGPEFLTYFQNEAQLEKSRLLSDRFSAERPKGSFSTLEIQRTEQGDSAMYLCASSLGTGVGAFFGQGTRLTVV.

J is TRBJ2-7 and V is TRBV5-1; D perhaps matches TRBD1 (7 bases). CDR3 size: 15 residues. V lost 4 bases and J 6 bases, leaving 20 bases between the germline ends. CDR1 SGHRS and CDR2 YFSETQ come from the germline V gene. The DNA of the CDR3 is TGCGCCAGCAGCCTGGGACTCTATCGGGACAGCGAGCAGTACTTC. Translation: CASSLGLYRDSEQYF.

The V and J genes are TRBV7-8 and TRBJ2-1; 12 nucleotides agree with TRBD2. J lost 8 bases, V lost 2 bases, and 4 bases had no gene match. Germline V lookup: CDR1 SGHVS, CDR2 FQNEAQ. CDR3 size: 15 residues. The CDR3 reads CASSLLAGGLHEQFF. The CDR3 DNA reads TGTGCCAGCAGCTTACTAGCGGGGGGGCTGCATGAGCAGTTCTTC.

The V and J genes are TRBV27 and TRBJ1-1, with TRBD1 as a possible D gene (6 bases). Per the germline V gene, CDR1 is MNHEY and CDR2 is SMNVEV (reference sequence). Trimming took off 2 bases at V and 4 bases at J, with 11 bases between the two ends. This CDR3 has 14 amino acids. The CDR3 nucleotides are TGTGCCAGCAGTTTAATAGGCAGGGGCACTGAAGCTTTCTTT. Protein: CASSLIGRGTEAFF.

V is TRBV19 and J is TRBJ2-5; 10 bases agree with TRBD1. Germline V gives CDR1 LNHDA, CDR2 SQIVND (reference sequence). V lost 5 bases to trimming and J lost 5 bases; unmatched junction nucleotides: 8. This CDR3 is built from 15 residues. This CDR3 is CASSAPTGGLETQYF. Here the CDR3 DNA reads TGTGCCAGTAGTGCGCCGACAGGGGGCTTGGAGACCCAGTACTTC. The variable domain in full, with the rest retrieved from reference TRBV19 and TRBJ2-5, is DGGITQSPKYLFRKEGQNVTLSCEQNLNHDAMYWYRQDPGQGLRLIYYSQIVNDFQKGDIAEGYSVSREKKESFPLTVTSAQKNPTAFYLCASSAPTGGLETQYFGPGTRLLVL.

The rearrangement links TRBV6-1 to TRBJ2-7; D is unresolved. V lost 2 bases, J lost 3 bases, and 8 bases lay in between. CDR3 length: 13 amino acids. Looked up from germline, CDR1 is MNHNS and CDR2 is SASEGT. CDR3 DNA sequence: TGTGCCAGCAGTGAAAACAGATACTACGAGCAGTACTTC. Its protein is CASSENRYYEQYF.

The chain links TRBV9 to TRBJ1-2; D possibly corresponds to TRBD1 (6 bases). V dropped 3 bases and J dropped 8 bases, with 11 bases sitting between them. In germline, CDR1 is SGDLS, CDR2 YYNGEE. The length of the CDR3 is 12 residues. The CDR3 sequence: CASSEGVRGYTF. CDR3 in DNA: TGTGCCAGCAGCGAGGGGGTTCGGGGCTACACCTTC.

As to this clone: Mismatch with germline at one junction end may stem from a read error. The J gene is TRBJ1-2, the V gene TRBV2; maybe TRBD1 (5 bases). This CDR3 has 11 amino acids. Germline V CDR1 and CDR2: SNHLY, FYNNEI. CDR3 loop: CASSAGAEYHF. In DNA form, the CDR3 reads TGTGCCAGCAGTGCTGGGGCAGAATACCACTTC.

The chain links TRBV4-1 to TRBJ2-2; no reliable D call. The germline gives CDR1 MGHRA, CDR2 YSYEKL. The CDR3 covers 15 residues. V lost 0 bases to trimming and J lost 0 bases, with 5 bases between them. The CDR3 loop is CASSQEVANTGELFF. The CDR3 DNA is TGCGCCAGCAGCCAAGAAGTAGCGAACACCGGGGAGCTGTTTTTT.

The chain links TRBV5-1 to TRBJ2-1; D is unclear. The CDR3 has 11 amino acids. The V end lost 6 bases, the J end lost 6 bases, and 7 bases lay between the germline ends. Germline V CDR1 and CDR2: SGHRS, YFSETQ. The CDR3, as DNA: TGCGCCAGCACCGGTGGCAATGAGCAGTTCTTC. It specifies CASTGGNEQFF.

This sequence joins TRBV29-1 and TRBJ1-2; D gene ambiguous. Looked up from germline, CDR1 is SQVTM and CDR2 is ANQGSEA. Trimming removed 6 bases at V and 1 base at J, with 6 bases between. This CDR3 region has 11 residues. As DNA, the CDR3 is TGCAGCGTCGAGGATAACTATGGCTACACCTTC. Its translation: CSVEDNYGYTF.

This clone was counted between two and nine times. J is TRBJ1-3 and V is TRBV11-2; D call uncertain. This CDR3 comprises 14 residues. The V gene lost 2 bases and the J gene lost 2 bases, with 7 bases spanning the gap. In germline, CDR1 is SGHAT, CDR2 FQNNGV. The CDR3 DNA reads as TGTGCCAGCAGCTTATCGGGAGCTGGAAACACCATATATTTT. This sequence encodes CASSLSGAGNTIYF. The whole variable domain, filled in from reference TRBV11-2 and TRBJ1-3, reads EAGVAQSPRYKIIEKRQSVAFWCNPISGHATLYWYQQILGQGPKLLIQFQNNGVVDDSQLPKDRFSAERLKGVDSTLKIQPAKLEDSAVYLCASSLSGAGNTIYFGEGSWLTVV.

The chain couples TRBV6-5 to TRBJ2-7; D not certain. Trimming cost V 0 bases and J 2 bases, with 8 bases left between them. The CDR3 loop spans 14 amino acids. Germline-derived CDR1 and CDR2 are MNHEY and SVGAGI. The CDR3 is CASSYSAPAYEQYF. As DNA, the CDR3 is TGTGCCAGCAGTTACTCGGCCCCTGCCTACGAGCAGTACTTC.